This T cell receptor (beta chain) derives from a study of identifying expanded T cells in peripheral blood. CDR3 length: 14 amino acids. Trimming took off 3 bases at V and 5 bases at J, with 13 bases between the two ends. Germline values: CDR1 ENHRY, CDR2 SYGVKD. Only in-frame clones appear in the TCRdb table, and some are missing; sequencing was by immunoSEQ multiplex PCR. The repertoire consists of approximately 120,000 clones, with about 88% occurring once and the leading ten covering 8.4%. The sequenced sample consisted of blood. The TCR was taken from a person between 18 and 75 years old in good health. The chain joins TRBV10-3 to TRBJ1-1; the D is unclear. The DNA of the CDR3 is TGTGCCATCAGTGATTCTGGGCCGACAACTGAAGCTTTCTTT. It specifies CAISDSGPTTEAFF.